The next 2 T cell receptor beta chains were all read from a single sample in a study of cytomegalovirus exposure and HLA in healthy donors. Use of 60 Vbeta and 13 Jbeta primers characterized the PCR. This table comes from immunoSEQ multiplex PCR, and its TCRdb copy is limited to in-frame clones, with some not included. The table has under 200,000 clones, 68% seen once. The sequenced material came from PBMCs. These receptors were taken from a man in his fifties or sixties in good health and CMV-seronegative.

The chain recombines TRBV4-3 with TRBJ2-1, with TRBD2 identical over 8 bases. V shed 0 bases and J 1 base; nucleotides not matched to a gene: 11. The length of the CDR3 is 19 residues. The germline V gene has CDR1 LGHNA and CDR2 YSLEER. CDR3 bases: TGCGCCAGCAGCCAAGATAGAAGACGGGGGGGGCTATCCTACAATGAGCAGTTCTTC. This sequence encodes CASSQDRRRGGLSYNEQFF.

The chain recombines TRBV5-8 with TRBJ1-2; the D gene is possibly TRBD1 (5 bases). Deletions cut 1 base from V and 8 bases from J, with 12 bases between. The CDR3 sequence is 13 residues long. Germline CDR1 and CDR2: SGHTS and YDEGEE. The CDR3 reads CASSLLGVGGYTF. The DNA for the CDR3 is TGTGCCAGCAGCTTGTTAGGGGTGGGCGGCTACACCTTC.